These 30 T cell receptor beta chains originate from one sample sequenced in a study of identical twins. TCRdb re-derived calls from the 5' RACE reads in MiXCR, one entry per CDR3 protein. The sample has about 920,000 distinct CDR3 sequences, roughly an eighth seen once. The same sample was also studied in work on yellow fever vaccine responses in identical twins.

The sequenced material came from PBMCs. These receptors originate from a woman aged 18-29 years in good health.

In this sample, this clonotype turned up many times. The gene calls are TRBV4-1 and TRBJ2-3; D gene unclear. Germline CDR1 and CDR2: MGHRA and YSYEKL. The CDR3 totals 15 residues. The V end was cut by 0 bases, the J end by 2 bases, with 9 bases between. For the CDR3, the DNA is TGCGCCAGCAGCCAAGAGGGCAGGTTCACAGATACGCAGTATTTT. Translation gives CASSQEGRFTDTQYF.

The table lists this clonotype with a count of one. The V call is TRBV10-3, the J call TRBJ2-3; 9 bases are a match to TRBD2. The CDR3 sequence is 16 residues long. J gave up 1 base and V 3 bases, and 5 bases lay outside the gene matches. The germline V gene has CDR1 ENHRY and CDR2 SYGVKD. CDR3 nucleotides: TGTGCCATCAGTGAACCAGCGGGGGGAGGCACAGATACGCAGTATTTT. This codes for CAISEPAGGGTDTQYF.

The table lists this clonotype with a few counts. The gene calls are TRBV7-8 and TRBJ2-1, with 8 nucleotides matching TRBD1. CDR3 length: 17 amino acids. J lost 9 bases, V lost 1 base, and 14 bases had no gene match. The germline CDR1 and CDR2 sequences are SGHVS and FQNEAQ. The DNA for the CDR3 is TGTGCCAGCAGCTTAGGGACAGGGTTGACGGATTGGGCTGAGCAGTTCTTC. Its protein product is CASSLGTGLTDWAEQFF.

This chain uses TRBV6-2 or TRBV6-3 with TRBJ2-7; TRBD2 matches 8 bases. The length of the CDR3 is 13 residues. V was pared by 3 bases and J by 3 bases, with 1 base of the junction left unmatched. Germline V gene data show CDR1 as MNHEY and CDR2 as SVGEGT. The CDR3 protein is CASSYTSGYEQYV. The CDR3 DNA reads as TGTGCCAGCAGTTATACTAGCGGCTACGAGCAGTACGTC.

This clonotype was picked up many times. The chain is built from TRBV12-3 or TRBV12-4 and TRBJ2-2; tentative D call: TRBD1 (6 bases). Trimming pared 6 bases from V and 2 bases from J, leaving 10 bases between. The CDR3 extends over 14 amino acids. This CDR3 is CASRRTANTGELFF. The CDR3 coding sequence is TGTGCCAGCAGGAGGACAGCTAACACCGGGGAGCTGTTTTTT.

This clonotype occurred many times. This rearrangement joins TRBV7-9 to TRBJ2-3; TRBD1 is a possible D gene (6 bases). In germline, CDR1 is SEHNR, CDR2 FQNEAQ (reference sequence). Trimming took off 2 bases at V and 4 bases at J, with 10 bases between the two ends. The CDR3 is 14 amino acids. The CDR3 is CASSLSQGPDTQYF. As DNA, the CDR3 is TGTGCCAGCAGCTTAAGTCAGGGGCCAGATACGCAGTATTTT.

The chain combines TRBV2 with TRBJ2-7; 7 bases fit TRBD1. Germline CDR1 is SNHLY and CDR2 is FYNNEI. The CDR3 has 14 amino acids. The V gene end was trimmed by 5 bases and the J gene end by 4 bases; junction bases not matched to a gene: 8. Here the CDR3 reads CASSTEGARYEQYV. As DNA, the CDR3 is TGTGCCAGCAGTACTGAGGGGGCTCGTTACGAGCAGTACGTC.

Many counts were recorded for this clonotype. The gene calls are TRBV11-1 and TRBJ2-6, with D perhaps TRBD1 or TRBD2 (5 bases each). Germline CDR1 and CDR2: SGHAT and FQDESV (reference sequence). This CDR3 is 19 amino acids long. Trimming shortened V by 4 bases and J by 2 bases, and 21 bases separated the two germline ends. The CDR3 sequence: CASSSRLGENSAGANVLTF. The CDR3 bases are TGTGCCAGCAGCTCTAGACTGGGGGAAAACTCAGCTGGGGCCAACGTCCTGACTTTC.

The J gene is TRBJ1-1, the V gene TRBV5-1, with 7 bases that match TRBD1. This CDR3 has 14 residues. Germline CDR1 SGHRS, CDR2 YFSETQ. The V gene end was trimmed by 4 bases and the J gene end by 5 bases; junction bases not matched to a gene: 8. The CDR3 DNA reads TGCGCCAGCAGCCAACAGGGGTTGGGGACTGAAGCTTTCTTT. It codes for CASSQQGLGTEAFF.

V usage is TRBV12-3 or TRBV12-4 and J usage is TRBJ2-3; TRBD2 matches at 7 bases. The CDR3 has 14 amino acids. With 6 bases clipped from V and 5 bases from J, the junction kept 8 bases outside the gene matches. CDR3 region: CASRPSGAGDTQYF. The CDR3, as DNA: TGTGCCAGCAGACCTAGCGGCGCTGGAGATACGCAGTATTTT.

This clonotype occurred a few times. The chain joins TRBV29-1 to TRBJ1-5; perhaps TRBD1 as D (5 bases). CDR1 is SQVTM and CDR2 is ANQGSEA in the germline V gene. Trimming removed 4 bases from V and 4 bases from J, with 11 bases in between. This CDR3 is 13 amino acids long. The CDR3 bases are TGCAGCGTTGTGGCAGGGTGGAATCAGCCCCAGCATTTT. Protein: CSVVAGWNQPQHF.

There are a few counts of this clonotype. The chain couples TRBV20-1 to TRBJ2-1; TRBD2 agrees at 9 bases. From germline, CDR1 is DFQATT and CDR2 SNEGSKA (reference sequence). This CDR3 is 13 amino acids long. With V trimmed by 6 bases and J by 9 bases, 9 bases remained unmatched. Here the CDR3 reads CSAPVAGVFEQFF. The CDR3 DNA follows: TGCAGTGCCCCCGTAGCGGGAGTCTTTGAGCAGTTCTTC.

The rearrangement joins TRBV28 to TRBJ2-5; D perhaps matches TRBD2 (6 bases). The CDR3 sequence is 15 residues long. The germline V and J ends were trimmed by 4 bases and 5 bases, with 17 bases remaining between them. The germline V gene has CDR1 MDHEN and CDR2 SYDVKM. CDR3 protein: CASSSRLEIGETQYF. In DNA form, the CDR3 reads TGTGCCAGCAGTTCACGACTAGAGATAGGGGAGACCCAGTACTTC.

This rearrangement joins TRBV27 to TRBJ2-1, with D maybe TRBD1 (6 bases). V was trimmed by 6 bases and J by 4 bases, leaving 16 bases between them. Germline values: CDR1 MNHEY, CDR2 SMNVEV (reference sequence). There are 15 residues in the CDR3. The CDR3 here is CASSLGASPYNEQFF. The CDR3 bases are TGTGCCAGCAGCCTGGGGGCTAGCCCGTACAATGAGCAGTTCTTC.

This clonotype was detected ten times or more. The chain uses TRBV7-3 and TRBJ2-3; the D gene is possibly TRBD2 (5 bases). Trimming took 5 bases from V and 1 from J, leaving 7 bases between them. CDR3 length: 13 residues. Germline V gives CDR1 SGHTA, CDR2 FQGTGA. CDR3: CASSHGGTDTQYF. For the CDR3, the DNA is TGTGCCAGCAGCCACGGGGGCACAGATACGCAGTATTTT.

This clonotype was seen ten or more times. The chain combines TRBV4-1 with TRBJ1-6; D may be TRBD1 (5 bases). Trimming pared 0 bases from V and 6 bases from J, leaving 18 bases between. CDR1 and CDR2 (germline): MGHRA, YSYEKL. This CDR3 comprises 18 residues. As DNA, the CDR3 is TGCGCCAGCAGCCAAGATAACGGCTTGGGACGGTTTAATTCACCCCTCCACTTT. This gives the protein CASSQDNGLGRFNSPLHF.

In its sample, this clonotype was seen a few times. This rearrangement joins TRBV12-3 or TRBV12-4 to TRBJ2-1; 8 bases match TRBD2. V shed 7 bases and J 8 bases; nucleotides not matched to a gene: 13. This CDR3 is 15 amino acids long. In DNA, the CDR3 is TGTGCCAGCATCGCCAGGACTAGCCCGGGCGATGAGCAGTTCTTC. It codes for CASIARTSPGDEQFF.

This clonotype has a handful of counts. V gene TRBV5-1 combines with J gene TRBJ2-7; tentative D call: TRBD2 (6 bases). Trimming stripped 5 bases from V and 3 bases from J, with 12 bases between. This CDR3 has 13 amino acids. Germline loops: CDR1 SGHRS, CDR2 YFSETQ. CDR3: CASSFGGDYEQYF. The DNA for the CDR3 is TGCGCCAGCAGTTTCGGGGGAGACTACGAGCAGTACTTC.

This clonotype was picked up a small number of times. The chain combines TRBV11-1 with TRBJ2-1; TRBD2 matches at 16 bases. V shed 5 bases and J 2 bases; nucleotides not matched to a gene: 6. The V gene's germline CDR1 is SGHAT and CDR2 FQDESV (reference sequence). This CDR3 has 18 residues. The CDR3, as DNA: TGTGCCAGCAGCGGGACTAGCGGGAGGGCTAAACCCTACAATGAGCAGTTCTTC. Amino acids: CASSGTSGRAKPYNEQFF.

This clonotype was detected a few times. V and J are TRBV4-1 and TRBJ2-4; TRBD2 matches at 16 bases. Trimming took 3 bases from V and 1 from J; bases not matched to a gene: 3. The germline V gene encodes CDR1 MGHRA and CDR2 YSYEKL. The CDR3 runs 18 residues. The CDR3 loop reads CASSQGLAGGPAKNIQYF. Written as DNA, the CDR3 is TGCGCCAGCAGCCAGGGACTAGCGGGGGGGCCGGCCAAAAACATTCAGTACTTC.

CDR3 sequence (DNA): TGTGCCAGTGCCCTGGGACAGGGGCCAGATACGCAGTATTTT. It is translated as CASALGQGPDTQYF. The chain carries TRBV19 and TRBJ2-3, with TRBD1 matching 10 bases. Trimming at V came to 8 bases and at J to 4 bases, leaving 6 bases not matched to a gene. Germline CDR1 and CDR2: LNHDA and SQIVND (reference sequence). The CDR3 is 14 amino acids.

In its sample, this clonotype was seen many times. This chain links TRBV29-1 with TRBJ1-2; D is unresolved. Per germline, CDR1 SQVTM and CDR2 ANQGSEA. This CDR3 is built from 11 residues. The V end lost 6 bases, the J end lost 7 bases, and 12 bases lay between the germline ends. CDR3 nucleotides: TGCAGCGTCACACCTGTTGGTGGCTACACCTTC. Protein sequence: CSVTPVGGYTF.

V is TRBV6-1 and J is TRBJ2-2, with D uncertain. The CDR3 consists of 14 residues. Germline CDR1 MNHNS, CDR2 SASEGT. Trimming took 9 bases from V and 4 from J, leaving 15 bases between them. As DNA, the CDR3 is TGTGCCAGTACCCCGCTTTGGCGCACCGGGGAGCTGTTTTTT. Its protein is CASTPLWRTGELFF.

This chain uses TRBV7-9 with TRBJ2-5, with a tentative D call TRBD1 (6 bases). Germline V CDR1 and CDR2: SEHNR, FQNEAQ (reference sequence). The CDR3 is made up of 17 amino acids. Deletions cut 2 bases from V and 0 bases from J, with 16 bases between. The CDR3 reads CASSLLVKTGHQETQYF. The CDR3 coding sequence is TGTGCCAGCAGCTTATTGGTAAAGACAGGCCACCAAGAGACCCAGTACTTC.

The chain carries TRBV18 and TRBJ2-3; D unclear. This CDR3 region has 13 residues. The germline V gene has CDR1 KGHSH and CDR2 LQKENI. Deletions cut 0 bases from V and 6 bases from J, with 7 bases between. The CDR3 coding sequence is TGTGCCAGCTCACCACCGGGGTTGGATACGCAGTATTTT. This gives the protein CASSPPGLDTQYF.

The table lists this clonotype with many counts. The rearrangement joins TRBV29-1 to TRBJ2-7; the D is unclear. Germline V lookup: CDR1 SQVTM, CDR2 ANQGSEA. The CDR3 spans 15 residues. V lost 4 bases and J lost 1, with 17 bases in between. CDR3 sequence reads: CSVGGVGIRSYEQYF. The CDR3 coding sequence is TGCAGCGTTGGAGGCGTGGGCATTCGATCCTACGAGCAGTACTTC.

This chain connects TRBV27 to TRBJ2-3; D not resolved. The CDR3 is made up of 14 amino acids. Deletions cut 0 bases from V and 3 bases from J, with 7 bases between. Germline CDR1 reads MNHEY; CDR2 reads SMNVEV (reference sequence). The CDR3 coding sequence is TGTGCCAGCAGTTTATCCGGCAAGACAGATACGCAGTATTTT. Translated, it gives CASSLSGKTDTQYF.

This rearrangement joins TRBV3-1 to TRBJ2-4, with D possibly TRBD2 on 5 matching bases. V lost 0 bases and J lost 1, with 13 bases in between. Germline-derived CDR1 and CDR2 are LGHDT and YNNKEL (reference sequence). This CDR3 is built from 17 residues. CDR3 sequence reads: CASSQEGRTGAKNIQYF. As DNA, the CDR3 is TGTGCCAGCAGCCAAGAGGGGAGAACCGGGGCCAAAAACATTCAGTACTTC.

This chain connects TRBV5-1 to TRBJ2-7; 9 bases align to TRBD2. Germline trimming cut 0 bases from V and 4 bases from J; bases unmatched to any gene: 5. This CDR3 region has 15 residues. Germline lookup yields CDR1 SGHRS and CDR2 YFSETQ. The CDR3 is CASSLVSGSGYEQYF. For the CDR3, the DNA is TGCGCCAGCAGCTTGGTTAGCGGGAGTGGGTACGAGCAGTACTTC.

This chain joins TRBV25-1 and TRBJ2-3; no definite D call. From germline, CDR1 is MGHDK and CDR2 SYGVNS. This CDR3 has 15 residues. V shed 1 base and J shed 2 bases, with 10 bases lying between them. CDR3 DNA: TGTGCCAGCAGTGAATCGTTTAGTACCACAGATACGCAGTATTTT. Amino acid sequence: CASSESFSTTDTQYF.